Listed here is a single TCR beta chain. This CDR3 is built from 16 residues. V was pared by 3 bases and J by 1 base, with 15 bases between. Germline V gene data show CDR1 as MNHEY and CDR2 as SMNVEV (reference sequence). This sample is drawn from a study of blood T cell repertoires in COVID-19. Under the authors' procedure: From reference gene primer amplification, estimates of nucleated cell counts were derived. Here immunoSEQ multiplex PCR was the method, and the copy in TCRdb shows in-frame clones only, minus some. The V and J calls and clone size come from that table; D and trimming were worked out from the DNA. The sample holds roughly 250,000 clones, about 90% seen once.

Specimen: PBMCs or T cells enriched from blood (not recorded which). The source is a woman in her thirties with acute COVID-19. This chain joins TRBV27 and TRBJ1-1; no clear D. The CDR3 DNA follows: TGTGCCAGCAGTTTCTTTCCGGAGCGTAAGAACACTGAAGCTTTCTTT. Translation: CASSFFPERKNTEAFF.